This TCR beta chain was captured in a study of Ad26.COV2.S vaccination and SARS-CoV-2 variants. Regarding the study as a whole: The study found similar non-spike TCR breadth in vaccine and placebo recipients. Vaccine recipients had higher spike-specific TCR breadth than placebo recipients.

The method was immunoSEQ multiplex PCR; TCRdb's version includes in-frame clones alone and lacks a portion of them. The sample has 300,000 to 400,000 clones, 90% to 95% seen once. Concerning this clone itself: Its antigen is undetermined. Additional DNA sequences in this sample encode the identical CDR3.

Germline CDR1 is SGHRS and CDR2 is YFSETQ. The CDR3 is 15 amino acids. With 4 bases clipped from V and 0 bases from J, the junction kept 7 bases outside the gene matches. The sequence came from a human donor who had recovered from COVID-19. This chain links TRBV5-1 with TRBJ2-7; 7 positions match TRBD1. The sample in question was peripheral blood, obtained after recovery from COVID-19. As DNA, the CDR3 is TGCGCCAGCAGCCTTGGGACAGCTTCCTCCTACGAGCAGTACTTC. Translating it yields CASSLGTASSYEQYF.